This T cell receptor beta chain was identified in a study of CD8 T cells in ankylosing spondylitis. Broader study findings: What seemed typical of ankylosing spondylitis blood was a TCR beta motif built from fewer than ten highly homologous variants. Within peripheral blood, clones linked to disease were CD8+ and relatively rare. Disease-linked clones reportedly showed significant enrichment in matched ankylosing spondylitis synovial fluid. Prior work had noted some motif variants in reactive arthritis blood and synovial fluid.

The germline V and J ends were trimmed by 3 bases and 4 bases, with 7 bases remaining between them. This CDR3 is built from 12 residues. Germline CDR1 SGHAT, CDR2 FQNNGV. Generation of TCR beta libraries employed quantitative 5'-RACE incorporating molecular barcodes. Via MiXCR, TCRdb re-called the 5' RACE reads, giving one row per CDR3 protein. The sample shows around 770,000 distinct CDR3 sequences, roughly 19% of them seen only once. A word on this clonotype: Its antigen remains unidentified.

The V gene is TRBV11-2, the J gene TRBJ2-7, with no clear D. This TCR was recovered from a male donor with ankylosing spondylitis. Sequencing was carried out using blood, either unsorted or a sorted T cell fraction (not recorded which). CDR3 protein: CASSFKIYEQYF. CDR3 nucleotides: TGTGCCAGCAGCTTCAAAATATACGAGCAGTACTTC.